These 17 T cell receptor beta chains share one sample of origin, sequenced in a study of OX40 agonist ivuxolimab in advanced cancers. The data were produced by immunoSEQ multiplex PCR, yet TCRdb's version contains in-frame clones alone and is incomplete. The data show about 12,000 clones, around 80% seen once. The sample here was CD4+ or CD8+ T cells sorted from blood, taken in a trial of the OX40 agonist ivuxolimab. Source of these receptors: an adult with an advanced solid tumor such as melanoma, head and neck, liver or kidney cancer.

This clone was detected only a few times. The CDR3 DNA follows: TGCGCCAGCAGAACTAGCGGGGTCCAAGAGACCCAGTACTTC. This encodes CASRTSGVQETQYF. The rearrangement links TRBV5-1 to TRBJ2-5; 10 bases are a match to TRBD2. V was pared by 5 bases and J by 1 base, with 2 bases of the junction left unmatched. The CDR3 totals 14 residues. From germline, CDR1 is SGHRS and CDR2 YFSETQ.

V is TRBV7-9 and J is TRBJ1-2; possible D gene TRBD1, 5 bases. The CDR3 is made up of 13 amino acids. V was clipped by 5 bases and J by 3 bases, with 10 bases between them. Per the germline V gene, CDR1 is SEHNR and CDR2 is FQNEAQ (reference sequence). The CDR3 sequence is CASSDGGYYGYTF. The CDR3 bases are TGTGCCAGCAGCGATGGGGGATACTATGGCTACACCTTC.

Comments on this clone: Other DNA sequences of this sample code for an identical CDR3. This sequence joins TRBV7-6 and TRBJ2-1; 7 bases agree with TRBD2. This CDR3 contains 15 residues. Unmatched junction bases numbered 10, after V lost 5 bases and J lost 6 bases. The germline V gene has CDR1 SGHVS and CDR2 FNYEAQ. The CDR3 region is CASSPLGRSGNEQFF. As DNA, the CDR3 is TGTGCCAGCAGCCCCCTCGGGAGGAGTGGCAATGAGCAGTTCTTC.

This chain joins TRBV29-1 and TRBJ1-1; D unresolved. The CDR3 runs 13 residues. Trimming took off 3 bases at V and 0 bases at J, with 8 bases between the two ends. Germline V gene sequence: CDR1 SQVTM, CDR2 ANQGSEA. The CDR3 here is CSVEEGMNTEAFF. In nucleotides, the CDR3 is TGCAGCGTTGAGGAGGGCATGAACACTGAAGCTTTCTTT.

The chain combines TRBV28 with TRBJ2-7; D might be TRBD1 (6 bases). CDR1 and CDR2 from the germline V gene are MDHEN and SYDVKM. The CDR3 has 17 residues. Trimming shortened V by 4 bases and J by 0 bases, and 19 bases separated the two germline ends. CDR3: CASSSALMTGSSYEQYF. CDR3 DNA sequence: TGTGCCAGCAGTTCCGCCTTAATGACAGGTAGCTCCTACGAGCAGTACTTC. Drawing the rest from reference TRBV28 and TRBJ2-7, the complete variable domain is DVKVTQSSRYLVKRTGEKVFLECVQDMDHENMFWYRQDPGLGLRLIYFSYDVKMKEKGDIPEGYSVSREKKERFSLILESASTNQTSMYLCASSSALMTGSSYEQYFGPGTRLTVT.

This rearrangement joins TRBV4-3 to TRBJ2-7, with TRBD2 matching 11 bases. Germline V gene data show CDR1 as LGHNA and CDR2 as YSLEER. V lost 3 bases and J lost 0; bases outside the gene matches: 4. The CDR3 consists of 16 residues. CDR3 region: CASSHGTSGSSYEQYF. The CDR3, as DNA: TGCGCCAGCAGCCATGGCACTAGCGGGAGCTCCTACGAGCAGTACTTC.

The chain has TRBV27 and TRBJ1-2; 10 bases match TRBD1. Germline CDR1 and CDR2: MNHEY and SMNVEV (reference sequence). There are 17 residues in the CDR3. With 5 bases clipped from V and 3 bases from J, the junction kept 12 bases outside the gene matches. CDR3 bases: TGTGCCAGCAGTCCAAGCATCGGGACAGGGGAGCACTATGGCTACACCTTC. Its translation: CASSPSIGTGEHYGYTF.

The chain links TRBV4-1 to TRBJ2-4; no definite D call. The CDR3 loop spans 17 amino acids. Between the trimmed V and J ends, which lost 0 bases and 0 bases, there was a span of 12 bases. Germline CDR1 MGHRA, CDR2 YSYEKL. The CDR3 region is CASSQDFASLAKNIQYF. CDR3 sequence (DNA): TGCGCCAGCAGCCAAGATTTCGCAAGTTTAGCCAAAAACATTCAGTACTTC.

This clone was seen once. V gene TRBV15 combines with J gene TRBJ2-2; 8 bases match TRBD2. Germline trimming cut 3 bases from V and 0 bases from J; bases unmatched to any gene: 15. Germline-derived CDR1 and CDR2 are LNHNV and YYDKDF (reference sequence). CDR3 length equals 20 residues. In DNA form, the CDR3 reads TGTGCCACCAGCAGGCCCCCCTGGCTAGCGGGTGGCGCGAACACCGGGGAGCTGTTTTTT. Protein: CATSRPPWLAGGANTGELFF.

This clone has only one observation. The chain uses TRBV5-5 and TRBJ1-1; TRBD1 matches 9 bases. The length of the CDR3 is 15 residues. Looked up from germline, CDR1 is SGHKS and CDR2 is YYEKEE (reference sequence). J gave up 3 bases and V 0 bases, and 3 bases lay outside the gene matches. The CDR3 reads CASSLVGQGDTEAFF. The DNA of the CDR3 is TGTGCCAGCAGCTTGGTGGGACAGGGAGACACTGAAGCTTTCTTT.

This chain joins TRBV6-5 and TRBJ2-4; perhaps TRBD2 as D (6 bases). V was shortened by 5 bases and J by 11 bases, with 16 bases between the two germline ends. The CDR3 is 13 amino acids. From germline, CDR1 is MNHEY and CDR2 SVGAGI. Here the CDR3 reads CASSPLGWDFQYF. CDR3 sequence (DNA): TGTGCCAGCAGTCCTCTAGGTTGGGACTTTCAGTACTTC.

The V gene is TRBV7-3, the J gene TRBJ2-2; either TRBD1 or TRBD2 may fit D (5 bases each). Germline V gene sequence: CDR1 SGHTA, CDR2 FQGTGA. This CDR3 has 12 residues. The V gene lost 5 bases and the J gene lost 4 bases, with 5 bases spanning the gap. Here the CDR3 reads CASSGTTGELFF. The CDR3 DNA follows: TGTGCCAGCAGCGGGACCACCGGGGAGCTGTTTTTT.

V and J are TRBV4-3 and TRBJ2-1; 16 bases are a match to TRBD2. Losses at the gene ends were 3 bases for V and 8 bases for J; bases not matched to a gene: 4. Germline lookup yields CDR1 LGHNA and CDR2 YSLEER. There are 16 residues in the CDR3. The CDR3: CASSHGTSGRGDEQFF. The CDR3 nucleotides read TGCGCCAGCAGCCACGGGACTAGCGGGAGGGGGGATGAGCAGTTCTTC.

In the case of this clone: The same CDR3 also results from other DNA sequences found in this sample. The chain has TRBV7-2 and TRBJ2-7; D possibly corresponds to TRBD2 (5 bases). The ends were cut back, 1 base at V and 5 bases at J, with 12 bases in the middle. From germline, CDR1 is SGHTA and CDR2 FQGNSA. There are 14 residues in the CDR3. The CDR3 is CASSLVSGSDEQYF. The DNA for the CDR3 is TGTGCCAGCAGCTTAGTTTCTGGGAGCGACGAGCAGTACTTC.

The chain is built from TRBV4-1 and TRBJ1-1, with 10 bases identical to TRBD1. Germline V CDR1 and CDR2: MGHRA, YSYEKL. The CDR3 has 15 amino acids. J gave up 5 bases and V 5 bases, and 8 bases lay outside the gene matches. This CDR3 reads CASSSPGTGDTEAFF. CDR3 DNA: TGCGCCAGCAGCTCTCCCGGGACAGGGGATACTGAAGCTTTCTTT.

The sample holds one count of this clone. The gene calls are TRBV13 and TRBJ2-5, with no clear D. The CDR3 has 13 residues. Germline CDR1 reads PRHDT; CDR2 reads FYEKMQ (reference sequence). Trimming removed 5 bases from V and 5 bases from J, with 12 bases in between. In nucleotides, the CDR3 is TGTGCCAGCAGCCGTCCGGTGGGGGAGACCCAGTACTTC. As protein: CASSRPVGETQYF.

The V and J genes are TRBV11-3 and TRBJ2-3; D not resolved. Germline loops: CDR1 SGHNT, CDR2 YENEEA. CDR3 length: 13 amino acids. Trimming removed 1 base at V and 4 bases at J, with 6 bases between. The CDR3 reads CASSLGVADTQYF. The CDR3 DNA follows: TGTGCCAGCAGCTTAGGCGTAGCAGATACGCAGTATTTT.